These 9 T cell receptor beta chains were all obtained from the same sample, sequenced in a study of regulatory T cells in long-lasting Graves disease. With iRepertoire HTBI primers and Arm-PCR of CDR3 regions, TCR beta libraries were built. MiXCR was run by TCRdb on the multiplex PCR reads, yielding one entry per CDR3 protein. Of about 320,000 distinct CDR3 sequences listed, 18% were seen once; the top ten hold about two fifths. Time point given: newly diagnosed GD, antithyroid drugs for less than 3 months. Preparation of the TCR library used RNA extracted from PBMCs. The sequenced sample was peripheral blood mononuclear cells (PBMCs), obtained at new diagnosis, from a patient treated with antithyroid drugs. The receptors shown here come from a female donor with Graves disease.

This clonotype appeared many times. This chain links TRBV11-3 with TRBJ2-7; TRBD1 matches at 10 bases. Germline V gene lookup returns CDR1 SGHNT and CDR2 YENEEA. This CDR3 contains 17 residues. V gave up 0 bases and J gave up 5 bases; unmatched junction bases: 10. The CDR3 loop is CASSLDFAGTGVDEQYF. The CDR3 coding sequence is TGTGCCAGCAGCTTAGATTTCGCCGGGACAGGGGTCGACGAGCAGTACTTC.

This clonotype was detected a few times. V usage is TRBV27 and J usage is TRBJ2-7; D is unresolved. The germline V gene encodes CDR1 MNHEY and CDR2 SMNVEV (reference sequence). The V gene lost 5 bases and the J gene lost 5 bases, with 7 bases spanning the gap. The CDR3 extends over 11 amino acids. CDR3 amino acids: CASSPLNEQYF. CDR3 DNA: TGTGCCAGCAGTCCCCTGAACGAGCAGTACTTC.

The chain employs TRBV19 and TRBJ2-7, with D possibly TRBD1 on 5 matching bases. Trimming removed 4 bases at V and 5 bases at J, with 15 bases between. Germline loops: CDR1 LNHDA, CDR2 SQIVND (reference sequence). This CDR3 comprises 14 residues. Here the CDR3 reads CASSNQAGSDEQYF. In DNA form, the CDR3 reads TGTGCCAGTAGTAATCAGGCAGGGTCGGACGAGCAGTACTTC.

This clonotype was seen at least ten times. V and J are TRBV20-1 and TRBJ2-3, with D possibly TRBD2 on 6 matching bases. Per germline, CDR1 DFQATT and CDR2 SNEGSKA (reference sequence). Between the trimmed V and J ends, which lost 6 bases and 2 bases, there was a span of 21 bases. The CDR3 has 16 residues. In DNA form, the CDR3 reads TGCAGTGCCCCGCTTCCGCGGGGAGTCCTCACAGATACGCAGTATTTT. Residues: CSAPLPRGVLTDTQYF.

This clonotype was seen a few times. The J gene is TRBJ1-3, the V gene TRBV18; D unclear. Germline lookup yields CDR1 KGHSH and CDR2 LQKENI. This CDR3 has 17 amino acids. The V and J ends lost 2 bases and 4 bases respectively, with 18 bases between them. CDR3 protein: CASSPVHRFLFGNTIYF. The CDR3 coding sequence is TGTGCCAGCTCACCAGTACACAGATTCTTGTTCGGAAACACCATATATTTT.

This clonotype was seen many times. The chain joins TRBV7-2 to TRBJ1-2; a weak D match, TRBD1 (5 bases). Deletions cut 0 bases from V and 4 bases from J, with 6 bases between. The germline V gene encodes CDR1 SGHTA and CDR2 FQGNSA. This CDR3 contains 13 residues. The CDR3 bases are TGTGCCAGCAGCTTAGCCCAGGGCTATGGCTACACCTTC. As protein: CASSLAQGYGYTF.

This clonotype has at least ten counts. The rearrangement links TRBV27 to TRBJ1-5, with 10 bases aligning to TRBD1. The germline gives CDR1 MNHEY, CDR2 SMNVEV (reference sequence). CDR3 length: 15 residues. The V segment lost 5 bases and the J segment 5 bases; nucleotides outside the gene matches: 6. This CDR3 is CASSPSTGGDQPQHF. In nucleotides, the CDR3 is TGTGCCAGCAGTCCCTCGACAGGGGGCGATCAGCCCCAGCATTTT.

In its sample, this clonotype was seen many times. The rearrangement uses TRBV13 and TRBJ2-5, with 8 bases aligning to TRBD1. This CDR3 comprises 17 residues. The trim removed 3 bases at V and 4 bases at J, leaving 13 bases unmatched. From germline, CDR1 is PRHDT and CDR2 FYEKMQ (reference sequence). In DNA form, the CDR3 reads TGTGCCAGCAGCTTGGGGCAGGGGGCCGGAGTGACAGAGACCCAGTACTTC. It specifies CASSLGQGAGVTETQYF.

Points on this clonotype: A much larger clonotype is one base distant, so this may be a read error. Here the CDR3 reads CASSLAGPTYVQYF. The DNA for the CDR3 is TGTGCCAGCAGCTTAGCGGGGCCGACCTACGTGCAGTACTTC. The chain links TRBV7-9 to TRBJ2-7; tentatively, D is TRBD1 (5 bases). This CDR3 is built from 14 residues. Germline V lookup: CDR1 SEHNR, CDR2 FQNEAQ (reference sequence).